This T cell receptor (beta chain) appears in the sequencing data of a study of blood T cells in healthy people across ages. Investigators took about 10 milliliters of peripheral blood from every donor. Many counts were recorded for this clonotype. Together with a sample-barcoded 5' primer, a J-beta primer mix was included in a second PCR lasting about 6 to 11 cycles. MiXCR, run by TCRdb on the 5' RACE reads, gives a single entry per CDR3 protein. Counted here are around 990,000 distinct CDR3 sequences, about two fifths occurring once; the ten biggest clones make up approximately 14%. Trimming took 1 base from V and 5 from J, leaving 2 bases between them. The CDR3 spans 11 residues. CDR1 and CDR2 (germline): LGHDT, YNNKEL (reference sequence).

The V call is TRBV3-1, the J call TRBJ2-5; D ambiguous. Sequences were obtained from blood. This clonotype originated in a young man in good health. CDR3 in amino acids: CASSQGETQYF. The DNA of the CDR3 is TGTGCCAGCAGCCAAGGGGAGACCCAGTACTTC.